The clone carrying this T cell receptor beta chain has just a few counts. Its specificity is not known. These data come from a study of cytomegalovirus exposure and HLA in healthy donors. The wider study: Membership in the Caucasian-associated ancestry cluster was found for approximately 85% of 300 to 400 genotyped donors.

General study points: Associated with cytomegalovirus, according to the listing, were 150 to 200 TCR beta chains. Clonal expansion, a later analysis showed, was greater in HLA-associated TCR beta chains than in equally common others. An analysis done earlier found most TCR beta V segments productive about 87% or about 30% of the time.

In the PCR, 60 Vbeta and 13 Jbeta primers were used. Libraries were prepared by immunoSEQ multiplex PCR; TCRdb keeps only in-frame clonotypes and omits some of them. The sample yields tens of thousands of clones, approximately 80% seen once. Germline-derived CDR1 and CDR2 are PRHDT and FYEKMQ (reference sequence). The V gene end was trimmed by 3 bases and the J gene end by 3 bases; junction bases not matched to a gene: 2. The CDR3 runs 15 residues. The sample comprised PBMCs. The chain employs TRBV13 and TRBJ2-3, with 11 bases fitting TRBD1. This TCR derives from a female donor in good health and CMV-seronegative. As DNA, the CDR3 is TGTGCCAGCAGCTTCCGGGACAGGGGGACAGATACGCAGTATTTT. Protein sequence: CASSFRDRGTDTQYF.